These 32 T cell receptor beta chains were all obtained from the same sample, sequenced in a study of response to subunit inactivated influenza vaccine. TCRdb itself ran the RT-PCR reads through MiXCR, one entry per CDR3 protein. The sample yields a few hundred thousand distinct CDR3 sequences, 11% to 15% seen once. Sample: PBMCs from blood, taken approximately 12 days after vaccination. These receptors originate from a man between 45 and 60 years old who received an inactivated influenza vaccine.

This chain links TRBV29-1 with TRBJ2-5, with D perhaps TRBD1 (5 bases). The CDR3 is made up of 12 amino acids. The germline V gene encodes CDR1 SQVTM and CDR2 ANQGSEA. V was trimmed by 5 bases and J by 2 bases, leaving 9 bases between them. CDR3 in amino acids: CSVSRQQETQYF. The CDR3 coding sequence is TGCAGCGTTTCGAGACAGCAAGAGACCCAGTACTTC.

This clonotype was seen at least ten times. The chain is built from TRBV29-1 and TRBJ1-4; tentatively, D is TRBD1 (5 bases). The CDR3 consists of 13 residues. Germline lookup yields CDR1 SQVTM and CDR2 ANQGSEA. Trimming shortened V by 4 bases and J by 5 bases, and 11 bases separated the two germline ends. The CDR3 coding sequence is TGCAGCGTTGGTGGGGCTCCAAATGAAAAACTGTTTTTT. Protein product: CSVGGAPNEKLFF.

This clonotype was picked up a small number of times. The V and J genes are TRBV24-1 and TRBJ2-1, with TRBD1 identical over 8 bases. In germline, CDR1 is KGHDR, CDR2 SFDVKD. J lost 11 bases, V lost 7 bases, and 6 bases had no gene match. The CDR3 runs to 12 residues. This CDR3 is CATRDTGGQQFF. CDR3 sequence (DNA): TGTGCCACCAGAGACACAGGGGGGCAGCAGTTCTTC.

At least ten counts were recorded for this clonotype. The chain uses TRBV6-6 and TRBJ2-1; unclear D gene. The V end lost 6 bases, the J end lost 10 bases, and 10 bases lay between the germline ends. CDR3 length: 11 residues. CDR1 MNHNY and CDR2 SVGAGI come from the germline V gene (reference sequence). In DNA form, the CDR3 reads TGTGCCAGCAGCCACTCCGGAGAGCAGTTCTTC. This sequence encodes CASSHSGEQFF.

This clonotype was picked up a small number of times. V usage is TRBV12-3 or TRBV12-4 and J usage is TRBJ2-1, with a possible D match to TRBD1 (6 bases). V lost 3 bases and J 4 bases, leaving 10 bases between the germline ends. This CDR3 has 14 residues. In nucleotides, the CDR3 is TGTGCCAGCAGTTTCTTACAGGGATACAATGAGCAGTTCTTC. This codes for CASSFLQGYNEQFF.

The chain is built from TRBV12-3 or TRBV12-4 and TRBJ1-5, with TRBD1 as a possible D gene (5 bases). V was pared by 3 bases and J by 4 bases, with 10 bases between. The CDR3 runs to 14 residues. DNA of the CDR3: TGTGCCAGCAGTTTCCGGGGCCAGAATCAGCCCCAGCATTTT. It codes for CASSFRGQNQPQHF.

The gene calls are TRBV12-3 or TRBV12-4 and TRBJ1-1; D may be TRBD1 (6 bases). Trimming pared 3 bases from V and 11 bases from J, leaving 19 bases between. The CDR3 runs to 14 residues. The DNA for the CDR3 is TGTGCCAGCAGTTTCGCAAAAGGGACATCCTACGCTTTCTTT. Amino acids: CASSFAKGTSYAFF.

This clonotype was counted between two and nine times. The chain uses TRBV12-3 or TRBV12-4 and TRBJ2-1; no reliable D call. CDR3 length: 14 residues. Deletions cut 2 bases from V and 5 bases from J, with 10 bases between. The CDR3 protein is CASSLSRANNEQFF. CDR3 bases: TGTGCCAGCAGTTTATCAAGAGCGAACAATGAGCAGTTCTTC.

In DNA form, the CDR3 reads TGTGCCAGCAGTTTGGACGCCTCACGGCGCGAGCAGTACTTC. As protein: CASSLDASRREQYF. J is TRBJ2-7 and V is TRBV3-1; no firm D call. Germline V gene data show CDR1 as LGHDT and CDR2 as YNNKEL (reference sequence). The CDR3 consists of 14 residues. V gave up 6 bases and J gave up 6 bases, with 18 bases separating them.

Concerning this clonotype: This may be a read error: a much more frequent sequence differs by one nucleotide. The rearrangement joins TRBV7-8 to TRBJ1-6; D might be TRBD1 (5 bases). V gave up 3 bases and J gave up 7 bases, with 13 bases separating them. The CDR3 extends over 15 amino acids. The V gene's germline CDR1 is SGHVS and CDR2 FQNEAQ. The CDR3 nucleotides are TGTGCCAGCAGCTTGTCGGGACCGGGGAATTCACCCCTCCACTTT. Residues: CASSLSGPGNSPLHF.

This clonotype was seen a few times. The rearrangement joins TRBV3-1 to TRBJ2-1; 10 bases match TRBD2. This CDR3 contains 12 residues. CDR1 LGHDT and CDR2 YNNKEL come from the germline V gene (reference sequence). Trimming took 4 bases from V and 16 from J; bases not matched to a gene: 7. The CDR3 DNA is TGTGCCAGCAGCCCCGAGCGGGGGGGCAAATTCTTC. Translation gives CASSPERGGKFF.

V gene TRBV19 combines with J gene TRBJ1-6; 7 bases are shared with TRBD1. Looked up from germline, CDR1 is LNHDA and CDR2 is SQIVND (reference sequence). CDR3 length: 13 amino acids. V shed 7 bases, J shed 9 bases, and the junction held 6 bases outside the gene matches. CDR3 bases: TGTGCCAGTATGGGGACAGAAGGTTCACCCCTCCACTTT. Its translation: CASMGTEGSPLHF.

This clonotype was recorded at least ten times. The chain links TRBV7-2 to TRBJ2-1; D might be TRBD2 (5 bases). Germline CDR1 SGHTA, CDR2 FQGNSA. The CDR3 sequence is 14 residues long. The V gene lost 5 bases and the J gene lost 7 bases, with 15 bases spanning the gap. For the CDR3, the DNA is TGTGCCAGCAGCCCCTCCCCAGCGGTGAATGAGCAGTTCTTC. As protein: CASSPSPAVNEQFF.

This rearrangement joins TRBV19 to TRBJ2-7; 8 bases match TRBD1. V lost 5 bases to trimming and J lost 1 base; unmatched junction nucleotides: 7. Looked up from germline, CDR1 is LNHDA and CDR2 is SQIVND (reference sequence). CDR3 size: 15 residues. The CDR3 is CASSPGQGMSYEQYF. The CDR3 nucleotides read TGTGCCAGTAGTCCAGGACAGGGAATGTCCTACGAGCAGTACTTC. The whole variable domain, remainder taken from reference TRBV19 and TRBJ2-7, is DGGITQSPKYLFRKEGQNVTLSCEQNLNHDAMYWYRQDPGQGLRLIYYSQIVNDFQKGDIAEGYSVSREKKESFPLTVTSAQKNPTAFYLCASSPGQGMSYEQYFGPGTRLTVT.

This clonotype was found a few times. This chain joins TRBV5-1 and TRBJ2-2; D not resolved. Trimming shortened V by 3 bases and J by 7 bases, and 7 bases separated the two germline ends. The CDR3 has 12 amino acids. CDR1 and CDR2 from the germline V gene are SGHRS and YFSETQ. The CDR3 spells CASSYNGGELFF. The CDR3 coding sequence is TGCGCCAGCAGCTATAACGGCGGGGAGCTGTTTTTT.

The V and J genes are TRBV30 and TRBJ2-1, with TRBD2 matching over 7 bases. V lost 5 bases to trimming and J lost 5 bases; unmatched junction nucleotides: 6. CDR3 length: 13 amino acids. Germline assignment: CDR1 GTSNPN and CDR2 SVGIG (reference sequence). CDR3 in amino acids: CAWAGDNDNEQFF. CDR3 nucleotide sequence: TGTGCCTGGGCGGGAGATAACGACAATGAGCAGTTCTTC. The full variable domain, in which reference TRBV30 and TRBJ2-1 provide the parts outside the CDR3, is SQTIHQWPATLVQPVGSPLSLECTVEGTSNPNLYWYRQAAGRGLQLLFYSVGIGQISSEVPQNLSASRPQDRQFILSSKKLLLSDSGFYLCAWAGDNDNEQFFGPGTRLTVL.

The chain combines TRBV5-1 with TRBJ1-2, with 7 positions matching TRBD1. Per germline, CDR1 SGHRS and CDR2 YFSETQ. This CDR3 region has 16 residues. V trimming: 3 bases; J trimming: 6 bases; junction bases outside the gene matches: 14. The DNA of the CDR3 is TGCGCCAGCAGCTGGACCACAGGGGTCATGTCTCATGGCTACACCTTC. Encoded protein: CASSWTTGVMSHGYTF.

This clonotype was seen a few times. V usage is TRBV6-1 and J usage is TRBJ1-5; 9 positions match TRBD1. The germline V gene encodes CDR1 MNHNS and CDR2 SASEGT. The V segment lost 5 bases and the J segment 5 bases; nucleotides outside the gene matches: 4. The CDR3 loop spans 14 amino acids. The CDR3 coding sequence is TGTGCCAGCAGTCCCTGGGACAGGGATCAGCCCCAGCATTTT. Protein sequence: CASSPWDRDQPQHF.

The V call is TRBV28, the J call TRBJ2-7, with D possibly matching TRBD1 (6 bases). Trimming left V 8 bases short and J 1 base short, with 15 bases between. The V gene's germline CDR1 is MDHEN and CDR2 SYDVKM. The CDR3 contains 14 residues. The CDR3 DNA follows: TGTGCCAGCCGCAGGGCAGGGGATTCCTACGAGCAGTACTTC. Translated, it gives CASRRAGDSYEQYF.

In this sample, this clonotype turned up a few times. CDR3 coding DNA: TGCAGCGCCACGGGACAGGGGGTCACAGATACGCAGTATTTT. This codes for CSATGQGVTDTQYF. The V gene is TRBV29-1, the J gene TRBJ2-3; 11 nucleotides match TRBD1. Germline V gene data show CDR1 as SQVTM and CDR2 as ANQGSEA. V gave up 7 bases and J gave up 2 bases; unmatched junction bases: 5. CDR3 length: 14 amino acids.

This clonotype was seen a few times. CDR3 loop: CASSLMPSGRGEDTQYF. CDR3 nucleotides: TGTGCCAGCAGCTTAATGCCTAGCGGGAGGGGAGAAGATACGCAGTATTTT. The V and J genes are TRBV7-3 and TRBJ2-3; 12 nucleotides align to TRBD2. V lost 1 base to trimming and J lost 5 bases; unmatched junction nucleotides: 7. This CDR3 contains 17 residues. Germline CDR1 reads SGHTA; CDR2 reads FQGTGA.

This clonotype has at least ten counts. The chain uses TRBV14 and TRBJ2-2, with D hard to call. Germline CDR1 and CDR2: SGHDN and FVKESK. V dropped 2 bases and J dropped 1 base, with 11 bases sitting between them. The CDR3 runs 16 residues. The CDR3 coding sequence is TGTGCCAGCAGCCAATTTTTACAGCAGAACACCGGGGAGCTGTTTTTT. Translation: CASSQFLQQNTGELFF.

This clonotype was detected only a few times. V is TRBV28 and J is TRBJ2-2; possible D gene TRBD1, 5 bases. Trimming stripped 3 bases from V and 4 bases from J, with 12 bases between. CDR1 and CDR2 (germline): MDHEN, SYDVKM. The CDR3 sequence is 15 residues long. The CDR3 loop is CASSFSRGGTGELFF. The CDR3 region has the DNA TGTGCCAGCAGTTTTAGTAGGGGCGGCACCGGGGAGCTGTTTTTT.

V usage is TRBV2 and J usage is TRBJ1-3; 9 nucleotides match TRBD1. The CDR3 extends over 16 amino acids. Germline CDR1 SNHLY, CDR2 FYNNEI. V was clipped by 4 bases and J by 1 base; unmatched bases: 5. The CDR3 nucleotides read TGTGCCAGCAGTGGGACAGGGGCACAATCTGGAAACACCATATATTTT. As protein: CASSGTGAQSGNTIYF.

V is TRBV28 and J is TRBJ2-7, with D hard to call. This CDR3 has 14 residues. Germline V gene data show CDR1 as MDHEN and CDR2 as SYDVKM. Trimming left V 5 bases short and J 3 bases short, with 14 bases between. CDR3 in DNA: TGTGCCAGCAGTCCGGAGTTCCGTGACTACGAGCAGTACTTC. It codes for CASSPEFRDYEQYF.

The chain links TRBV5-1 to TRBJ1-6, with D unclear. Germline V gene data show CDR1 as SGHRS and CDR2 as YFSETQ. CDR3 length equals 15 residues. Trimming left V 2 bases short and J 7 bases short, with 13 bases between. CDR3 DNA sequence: TGCGCCAGCAGCTTCTCAGTGCAAAGAAATTCACCCCTCCACTTT. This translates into CASSFSVQRNSPLHF.

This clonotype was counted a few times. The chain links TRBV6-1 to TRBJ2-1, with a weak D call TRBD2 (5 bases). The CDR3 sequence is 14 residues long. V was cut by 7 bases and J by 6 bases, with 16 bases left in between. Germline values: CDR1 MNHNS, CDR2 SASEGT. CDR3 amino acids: CASKLPGESNEQFF. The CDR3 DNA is TGTGCCAGCAAGCTTCCCGGGGAAAGCAATGAGCAGTTCTTC.

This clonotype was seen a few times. The CDR3 nucleotides are TGTGCCAGCAGTGACCGCCCGGGACAGGGACAAGAGACCCAGTACTTC. Protein: CASSDRPGQGQETQYF. The chain is built from TRBV25-1 and TRBJ2-5; 9 positions match TRBD1. The junction had 7 bases not matched to a gene; V was cut back by 3 bases and J by 2 bases. This CDR3 is 16 amino acids long. CDR1 MGHDK and CDR2 SYGVNS come from the germline V gene.

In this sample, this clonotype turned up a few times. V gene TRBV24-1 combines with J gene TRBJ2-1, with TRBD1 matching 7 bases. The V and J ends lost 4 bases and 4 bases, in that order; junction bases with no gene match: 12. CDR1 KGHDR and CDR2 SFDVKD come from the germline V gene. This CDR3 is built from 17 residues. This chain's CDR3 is CATSDYSGQSSYNEQFF. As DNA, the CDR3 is TGTGCCACCAGTGACTACTCGGGACAGAGTAGTTACAATGAGCAGTTCTTC.

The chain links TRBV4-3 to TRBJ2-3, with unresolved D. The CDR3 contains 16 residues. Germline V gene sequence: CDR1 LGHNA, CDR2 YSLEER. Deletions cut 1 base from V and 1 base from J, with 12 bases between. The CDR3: CASSQVVALGTDTQYF. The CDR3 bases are TGCGCCAGCAGCCAAGTAGTCGCCTTGGGCACAGATACGCAGTATTTT.

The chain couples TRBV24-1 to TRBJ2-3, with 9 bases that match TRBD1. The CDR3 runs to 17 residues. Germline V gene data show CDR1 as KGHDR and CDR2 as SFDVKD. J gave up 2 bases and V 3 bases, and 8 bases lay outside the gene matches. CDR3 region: CATSDPHRGQSTDTQYF. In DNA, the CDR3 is TGTGCCACCAGTGATCCGCACAGGGGGCAATCCACAGATACGCAGTATTTT.

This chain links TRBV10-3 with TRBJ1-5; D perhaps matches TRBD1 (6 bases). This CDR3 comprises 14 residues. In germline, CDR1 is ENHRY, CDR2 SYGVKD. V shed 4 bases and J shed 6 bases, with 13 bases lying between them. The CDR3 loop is CAISGGAGGQPQHF. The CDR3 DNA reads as TGTGCCATCAGTGGGGGGGCTGGGGGTCAGCCCCAGCATTTT.